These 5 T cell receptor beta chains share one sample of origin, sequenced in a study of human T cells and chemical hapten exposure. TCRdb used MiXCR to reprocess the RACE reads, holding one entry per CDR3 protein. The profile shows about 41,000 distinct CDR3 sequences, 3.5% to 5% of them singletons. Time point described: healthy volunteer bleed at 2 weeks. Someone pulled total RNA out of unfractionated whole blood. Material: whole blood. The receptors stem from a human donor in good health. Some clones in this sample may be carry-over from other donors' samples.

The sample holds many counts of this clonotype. CDR3 sequence: CASSSNRGQETQYF. CDR3 in DNA: TGTGCCAGCAGCTCAAACAGGGGTCAAGAGACCCAGTACTTC. The chain couples TRBV11-2 to TRBJ2-5; 7 nucleotides line up with TRBD1. Per the germline V gene, CDR1 is SGHAT and CDR2 is FQNNGV. This CDR3 has 14 residues. Trimming at V came to 4 bases and at J to 2 bases, leaving 4 bases not matched to a gene.

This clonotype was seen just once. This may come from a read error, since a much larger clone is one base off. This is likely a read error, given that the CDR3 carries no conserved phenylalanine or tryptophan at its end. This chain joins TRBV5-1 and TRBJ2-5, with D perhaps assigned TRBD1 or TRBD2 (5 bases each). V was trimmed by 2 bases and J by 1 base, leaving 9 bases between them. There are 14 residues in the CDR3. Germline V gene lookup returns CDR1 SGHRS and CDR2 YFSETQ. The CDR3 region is CASSFEGPQETQYS. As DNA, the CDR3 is TGCGCCAGCAGCTTCGAGGGACCCCAAGAGACCCAGTACTCC.

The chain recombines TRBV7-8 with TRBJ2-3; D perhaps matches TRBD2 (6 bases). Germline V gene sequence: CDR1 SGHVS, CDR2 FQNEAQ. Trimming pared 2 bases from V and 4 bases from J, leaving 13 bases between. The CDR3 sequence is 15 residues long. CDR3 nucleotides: TGTGCCAGCAGCTTACGCGGGAAAGTGTCAGATACGCAGTATTTT. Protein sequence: CASSLRGKVSDTQYF.

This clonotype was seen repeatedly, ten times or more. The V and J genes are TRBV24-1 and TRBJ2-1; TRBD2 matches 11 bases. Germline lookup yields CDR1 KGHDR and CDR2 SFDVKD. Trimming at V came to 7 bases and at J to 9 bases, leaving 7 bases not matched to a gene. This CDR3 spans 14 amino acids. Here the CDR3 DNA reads TGTGCCACCAGGGCACTAGCGGGAGCGAGTGAGCAGTTCTTC. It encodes CATRALAGASEQFF.

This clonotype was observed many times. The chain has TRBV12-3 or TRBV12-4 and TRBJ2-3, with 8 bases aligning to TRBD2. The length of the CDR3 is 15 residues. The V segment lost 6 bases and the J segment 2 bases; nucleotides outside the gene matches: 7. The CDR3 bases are TGTGCCAGCAGCTCCCGGGGGGGGGCCACAGATACGCAGTATTTT. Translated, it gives CASSSRGGATDTQYF.